Listed below are T cell receptor beta chains from one sample, sequenced in a study of CD8+ T cells in alopecia areata. Some clones are missing from TCRdb's copy, which holds only in-frame ones; the method was immunoSEQ multiplex PCR. The sample shows about 140,000 clones, around 83% of them seen only once. Sequenced here: CD8+ T cells sorted from blood, sampled at week 4, from a patient treated with tofacitinib. The receptors come from a human donor with alopecia areata. The CDR3 runs from the conserved cysteine through the conserved F or W. The D gene is left open where the match is weak. Expanded clones are given a class, and other clones once, few, many or no size at all.

>once|TRBJ2-1|TRBV9|.
CASSVGGGEAYNEQFF
TGTGCCAGCAGCGTAGGCGGCGGCGAGGCCTACAATGAGCAGTTCTTC
>.|TRBJ2-7|TRBV29-1|.
CSPRYPYEQYF
TGCAGCCCCAGGTACCCCTACGAGCAGTACTTC
>.|TRBJ2-1|TRBV9|TRBD2
CASSVAGGDYNEQFF
TGTGCCAGCAGCGTAGCTGGGGGGGATTACAATGAGCAGTTCTTC
>once|TRBJ2-7|TRBV6-5|.
CASSYTPAGESEQYF
TGTGCCAGCAGTTACACTCCCGCAGGGGAGAGCGAGCAGTACTTC
>.|TRBJ1-2|TRBV4-1|.
CASSQDIRRDYGYTF
TGCGCCAGCAGCCAAGATATTCGACGGGACTATGGCTACACCTTC
>.|TRBJ2-3|TRBV30|.
CAWSVVTSTDTQYF
TGTGCCTGGAGTGTAGTAACTAGCACAGATACGCAGTATTTT
>.|TRBJ1-1|TRBV19|.
CASQASTEAFF
TGTGCCAGTCAAGCGAGCACTGAAGCTTTCTTT
>.|TRBJ2-7|TRBV4-1|.
CASSPVDSGLSSYEQYF
TGCGCCAGCAGCCCCGTCGATTCTGGGCTAAGCTCCTACGAGCAGTACTTC
>.|TRBJ2-5|TRBV7-6|TRBD1
CASSLLRQGQETQYF
TGTGCCAGCAGCCTTCTTAGACAGGGTCAAGAGACCCAGTACTTC
>.|TRBJ2-3|TRBV29-1|.
CSVGSSTDTQYF
TGCAGCGTTGGTAGCAGCACAGATACGCAGTATTTT
>once|TRBJ2-7|TRBV9|.
CASSTIAYEQYF
TGTGCCAGCAGCACGATCGCCTACGAGCAGTACTTC
>.|TRBJ2-5|TRBV30|TRBD1
CAWNGAGGEETQYF
TGTGCCTGGAATGGGGCAGGGGGAGAAGAGACCCAGTACTTC
>.|TRBJ2-7|TRBV7-3|TRBD1
CASSFRTGGVDEQYF
TGTGCCAGCAGCTTCCGGACAGGGGGCGTCGACGAGCAGTACTTC
>.|TRBJ2-5|TRBV5-6|.
CASSSGSQEGETQYF
TGTGCCAGCAGCTCAGGGTCCCAAGAAGGGGAGACCCAGTACTTC
>.|TRBJ2-7|TRBV27|.
CASSLLGGASHYEQYF
TGTGCCAGCAGTTTACTTGGGGGGGCATCTCACTACGAGCAGTACTTC
>.|TRBJ2-7|TRBV13|.
CASSFGLVYEQYF
TGTGCCAGCAGCTTCGGTCTGGTTTACGAGCAGTACTTC
>.|TRBJ1-5|TRBV6-5|TRBD1
CASSSGQGLNQPQHF
TGTGCCAGCAGTTCGGGACAGGGCCTCAATCAGCCCCAGCATTTT
>.|TRBJ2-4|TRBV29-1|.
CSVEEWAGGKNIQYF
TGCAGCGTTGAAGAATGGGCTGGGGGTAAAAACATTCAGTACTTC
>.|TRBJ1-1|TRBV5-1|.
CASSAPDQGLRTEAFF
TGCGCCAGCAGCGCCCCTGACCAGGGGCTACGGACTGAAGCTTTCTTT
>.|TRBJ2-7|TRBV4-2|TRBD2
CASSQDSGSSYEQYF
TGTGCCAGCAGCCAAGATAGCGGGAGCTCCTACGAGCAGTACTTC
>.|TRBJ2-1|TRBV7-2|TRBD1
CARDGDRGPNEQFF
TGTGCCAGGGATGGGGACAGGGGGCCTAATGAGCAGTTCTTC
>.|TRBJ2-5|TRBV2|TRBD2
CASSGTSGSRSGGETQYF
TGTGCCAGCAGTGGGACTAGCGGGAGTCGAAGTGGGGGAGAGACCCAGTACTTC
>.|TRBJ1-2|TRBV4-1|.
CASSQERNGRDGYTF
TGCGCCAGCAGCCAAGAGCGAAATGGGCGAGATGGCTACACCTTC
>.|TRBJ2-5|TRBV29-1|.
CSGRREPQETQYF
TGCAGCGGACGCCGGGAGCCTCAAGAGACCCAGTACTTC
>once|TRBJ2-7|TRBV25-1|.
CASSDFLAQYF
TGTGCCAGCAGTGATTTTTTGGCGCAGTACTTC
>.|TRBJ2-2|TRBV29-1|.
CSVEWENTGELFF
TGCAGCGTTGAATGGGAGAACACCGGGGAGCTGTTTTTT
>.|TRBJ2-4|TRBV7-9|.
CASSLLEQNIQYF
TGTGCCAGCAGCTTATTGGAGCAAAACATTCAGTACTTC
>.|TRBJ1-1|TRBV6-5|.
CASSYSTGTEAFF
TGTGCCAGCAGTTACTCGACGGGCACTGAAGCTTTCTTT
>.|TRBJ2-7|TRBV9|.
CASSVGWAGHEQYF
TGTGCCAGCAGCGTAGGATGGGCAGGCCACGAGCAGTACTTC
>.|TRBJ1-1|TRBV15|TRBD1
CATSPGQSPAEAFF
TGTGCCACCAGCCCGGGACAGTCGCCCGCTGAAGCTTTCTTT
>.|TRBJ2-3|TRBV27|.
CASSFGVRSLDTQYF
TGTGCCAGCAGTTTTGGGGTCCGAAGTTTGGATACGCAGTATTTT
>.|TRBJ2-7|TRBV30|.
CAWSVGVGQGRSIYEQYF
TGTGCCTGGAGTGTAGGGGTTGGGCAGGGACGATCCATCTACGAGCAGTACTTC
>.|TRBJ1-5|TRBV5-1|TRBD1
CASSPMGQGGEQPQHF
TGCGCCAGCAGCCCAATGGGACAGGGCGGGGAACAGCCCCAGCATTTT
>.|TRBJ2-7|TRBV5-6|.
CASSLTASSYKQYF
TGTGCCAGCAGCCTGACGGCGTCTTCCTACAAGCAGTACTTC
>.|TRBJ2-3|TRBV5-8|.
CASLRDTSTDTQYF
TGTGCCAGCTTACGGGACACTAGCACAGATACGCAGTATTTT
>.|TRBJ2-1|TRBV6-6|TRBD1
CASSKTGEGGEQFF
TGTGCCAGCAGTAAAACAGGGGAAGGAGGTGAGCAGTTCTTC
>.|TRBJ2-1|TRBV4-1|TRBD1
CASSQEGTASYNEQFF
TGCGCCAGCAGCCAAGAGGGGACAGCTTCCTACAATGAGCAGTTCTTC
>.|TRBJ1-2|TRBV29-1|TRBD1
CSVDLGTGEIYGYTF
TGCAGCGTTGATTTAGGGACAGGGGAGATCTATGGCTACACCTTC
>.|TRBJ2-7|TRBV23-1|.
CASSQSAGDSYEQYF
TGCGCCAGCAGTCAATCGGCAGGGGACTCCTACGAGCAGTACTTC
>.|TRBJ2-1|TRBV27|TRBD2
CASSYLLGLLAGGINEQFF
TGTGCCAGCAGCTACCTCCTGGGGCTACTAGCGGGAGGAATCAATGAGCAGTTCTTC